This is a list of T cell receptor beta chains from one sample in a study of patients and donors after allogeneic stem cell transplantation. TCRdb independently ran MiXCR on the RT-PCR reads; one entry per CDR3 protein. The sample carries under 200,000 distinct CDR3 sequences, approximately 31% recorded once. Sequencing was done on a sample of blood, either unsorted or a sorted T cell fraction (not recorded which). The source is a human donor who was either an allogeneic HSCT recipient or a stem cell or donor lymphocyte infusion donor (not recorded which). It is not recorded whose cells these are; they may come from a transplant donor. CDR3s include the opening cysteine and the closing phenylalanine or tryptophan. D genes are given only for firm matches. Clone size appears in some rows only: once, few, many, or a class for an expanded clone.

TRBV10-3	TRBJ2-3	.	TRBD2	TGTGCCATCAGTGAGCCACCTAGCGGGAGCACAGATACGCAGTATTTT	CAISEPPSGSTDTQYF
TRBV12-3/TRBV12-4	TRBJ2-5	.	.	TGTGCCAGCAGTTCCGAGGGGGAGACCCAGTACTTC	CASSSEGETQYF
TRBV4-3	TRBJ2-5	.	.	TGCGCCAGCAGCCAGGCGGGAAGAGAGACCCAGTACTTC	CASSQAGRETQYF
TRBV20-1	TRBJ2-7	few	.	TGCAGTGCTAGACGGTCCCAGGGGTTAGGCTACGAGCAGTACTTC	CSARRSQGLGYEQYF
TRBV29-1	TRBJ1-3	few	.	TGCAGCATCAACAGGGGAAACACCATATATTTT	CSINRGNTIYF
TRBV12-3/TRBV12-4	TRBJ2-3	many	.	TGTGCCAGCAGTTTTAGGTTCACAGATACGCAGTATTTT	CASSFRFTDTQYF
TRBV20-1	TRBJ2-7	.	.	TGCAGTGCTAGAGGACAGGTGTCCTACGAGCAGTACTTC	CSARGQVSYEQYF
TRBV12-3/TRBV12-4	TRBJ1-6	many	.	TGTGCCAGCAGTTTGCAGGGTCATTCACCCCTCCACTTT	CASSLQGHSPLHF
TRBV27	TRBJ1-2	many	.	TGTGCCAGCAGTAGGTATGGGGACAACTATGGCTACACCTTC	CASSRYGDNYGYTF
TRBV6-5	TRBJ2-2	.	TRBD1	TGTGCCAGCAGTTACTCCCCCCCCCGACAGGGGGCTAACACCGGGGAGCTGTTTTTT	CASSYSPPRQGANTGELFF
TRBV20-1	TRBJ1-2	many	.	TGCAGTGCTGGAAAACAGGGTAACTATGGCTACACCTTC	CSAGKQGNYGYTF
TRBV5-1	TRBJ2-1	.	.	TGCGCCAGCAAAGGAGAATTTCAGTTCTTC	CASKGEFQFF
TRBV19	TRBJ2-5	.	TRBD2	TGTGCCAGTAGTATGCCAGCGGGGAGTCAAGAGACCCAGTACTTC	CASSMPAGSQETQYF
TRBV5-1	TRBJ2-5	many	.	TGTGCCAGCAGCTTGGAAGAGACCCAGTACTTC	CASSLEETQYF
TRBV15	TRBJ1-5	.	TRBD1	TGTGCCACCAGCAGAGAGAGGGGGCTTCAGCCCCAGCATTTT	CATSRERGLQPQHF
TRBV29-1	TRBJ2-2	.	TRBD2	TGCAGCGTGGCCGGGACTAGCGCAAGAAGTACCGGGGAGCTGTTTTTT	CSVAGTSARSTGELFF
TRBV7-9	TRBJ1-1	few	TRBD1	TGTGCCAGCAGCTTAAGACAGGGAGGGGGGACTGAAGCTTTCTTT	CASSLRQGGGTEAFF
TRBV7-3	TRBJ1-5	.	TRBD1	TGTGCCAGCAGCACTACCGGGACAGGGTGGCGGAACAATCAGCCCCAGCATTTT	CASSTTGTGWRNNQPQHF
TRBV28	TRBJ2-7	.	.	TGTGCCAGCAGTTTTAACAGGCCCTACGAGCAGTACTTC	CASSFNRPYEQYF
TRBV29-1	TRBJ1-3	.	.	TGCAGCGTGTACAAAGGAAACACCATATATTTT	CSVYKGNTIYF
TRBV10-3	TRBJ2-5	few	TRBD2	TGTGCCATCAGTGGAAATAGCGGGAGTGGAGAGACCCAGTACTTC	CAISGNSGSGETQYF
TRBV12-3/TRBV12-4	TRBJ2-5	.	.	TGTGCCAGCAGCCTCGTCCCCGGGGGCCTCCAAGAGACCCAGTACTTC	CASSLVPGGLQETQYF
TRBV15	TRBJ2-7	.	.	TGTGCCACCAGCGGGGTTGGAGGGACTCCCAGCTACGAGCAGTACTTC	CATSGVGGTPSYEQYF
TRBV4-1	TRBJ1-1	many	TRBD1	TGCGCCAGCAGCCAAGATCTGTTTTCGGACAGGACTAACACTGAAGCTTTCTTT	CASSQDLFSDRTNTEAFF
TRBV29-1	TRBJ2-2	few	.	TGCAGCGTCAGCGACAGGGAGGTTACCGGGGAGCTGTTTTTT	CSVSDREVTGELFF
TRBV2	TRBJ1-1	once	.	TGTGCCAGCAAGGCAGGGGAGGACACTGAAGCTTTCTTT	CASKAGEDTEAFF
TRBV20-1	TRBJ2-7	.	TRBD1	TGCAGTGCCAGGGACAGGGTGGGAACCTACGAGCAGTACTTC	CSARDRVGTYEQYF
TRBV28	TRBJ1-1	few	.	TGTGCCAGCAGACCCTACAGGGCCACTGAAGCTTTCTTT	CASRPYRATEAFF
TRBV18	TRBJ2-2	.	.	TGTGCCAGCTCACCATACGGAGGCGGTTCTAACACCGGGGAGCTGTTTTTT	CASSPYGGGSNTGELFF
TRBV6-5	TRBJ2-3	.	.	TGTGCCAGCAGTTACAAGTCCGTTGCAGATACGCAGTATTTT	CASSYKSVADTQYF
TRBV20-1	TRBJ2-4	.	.	TGCAGTGCTAGAGATGGCCTCCGCCAACGAGCCAAAAACATTCAGTACTTC	CSARDGLRQRAKNIQYF
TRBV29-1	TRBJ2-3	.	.	TGCAGCGTTGTTGGGAACTTGGGGGATACGCAGTATTTT	CSVVGNLGDTQYF
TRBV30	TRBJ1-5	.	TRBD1	TGTGCCTCTTCGGACAGGGATAATCAGCCCCAGCATTTT	CASSDRDNQPQHF
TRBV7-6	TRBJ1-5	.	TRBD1	TGTGCCAGCAGCCCAAACGACAGGGTTTATAGCAATCAGCCCCAGCATTTT	CASSPNDRVYSNQPQHF
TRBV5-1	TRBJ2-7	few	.	TGCGCCAGCAGCTTGGAAGCGTACGAGCAGTACTTC	CASSLEAYEQYF
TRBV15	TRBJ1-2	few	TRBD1	TGTGCCACCAGCAGAGTAAACAGGGGGAACTATGGCTACACCTTC	CATSRVNRGNYGYTF
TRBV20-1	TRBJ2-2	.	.	TGCAGTGCTAGAGTTCAGGGAAACACCGGGGAGCTGTTTTTT	CSARVQGNTGELFF
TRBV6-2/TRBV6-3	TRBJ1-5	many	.	TGTGCCAGCAGTTATCCCGGGGGAATACTCTATAGCAATCAGCCCCAGCATTTT	CASSYPGGILYSNQPQHF
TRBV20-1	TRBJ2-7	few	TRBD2	TGCAGTGCACCCGGGACTAGCGGGAAAGACGAGCAGTACTTC	CSAPGTSGKDEQYF
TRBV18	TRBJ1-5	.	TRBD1	TGTGCCAGCTCGCTGGGACAGGCCCGCAATCAGCCCCAGCATTTT	CASSLGQARNQPQHF
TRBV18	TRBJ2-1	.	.	TGTGCCAGTTCCCCGGAACTTATGACTAGCTCCTACAATGAGCAGTTCTTC	CASSPELMTSSYNEQFF
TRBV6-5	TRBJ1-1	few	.	TGTGCCAGCAGTTATTGGACAGACACTGAAGCTTTCTTT	CASSYWTDTEAFF
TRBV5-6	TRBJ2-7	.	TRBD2	TGTGCCAGCAGCTTGGTAGCGGGCCGCAGGACCTACGAGCAGTACTTC	CASSLVAGRRTYEQYF
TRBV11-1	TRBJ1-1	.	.	TGTGCCAGCAGCTTAGCGCTAAAGGTCTCGGAGGGTGGAATCGCGAATACTGAAGCTTTCTTT	CASSLALKVSEGGIANTEAFF
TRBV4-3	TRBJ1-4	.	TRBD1	TGCGCCAGCAGCTTACAGGGGGCGAGATTGGGAAAACTGTTTTTT	CASSLQGARLGKLFF
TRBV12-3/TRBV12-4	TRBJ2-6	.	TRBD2	TGTGCCAGCAGTTCGGGAGGATCTGGGGCCAACGTCCTGACTTTC	CASSSGGSGANVLTF
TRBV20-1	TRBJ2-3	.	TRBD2	TGCAGTGCCCGGACTAGCGGGAGTGATACGCAGTATTTT	CSARTSGSDTQYF
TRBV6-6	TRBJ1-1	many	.	TGTGCCAGCACACCGACAGGCCGTGAAGCTTTCTTT	CASTPTGREAFF
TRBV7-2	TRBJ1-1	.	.	TGTGCCAGCAGCTTAGTTTGGGGGGTCACTGAAGCTTTCTTT	CASSLVWGVTEAFF
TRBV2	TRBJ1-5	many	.	TGTGCCAGCAGTGATTTGGGCCAGGGTTTTCAGCCCCAGCATTTT	CASSDLGQGFQPQHF
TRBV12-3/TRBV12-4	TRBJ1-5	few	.	TGTGCCAGCAGTTTCGGGAAGGTGCGTCAGCCCCAGCATTTT	CASSFGKVRQPQHF
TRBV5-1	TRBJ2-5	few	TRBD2	TGCGCCAGCAGCTCACTAGCGGGAGGGCCAGAGACCCAGTACTTC	CASSSLAGGPETQYF
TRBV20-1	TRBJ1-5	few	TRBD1	TGCAGTGCTCACCCGGGACAGCTGAATCAGCCCCAGCATTTT	CSAHPGQLNQPQHF
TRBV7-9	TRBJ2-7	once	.	TGTGCCAGCAGCTTAGCCACCCGCCGCTACGAGCAGTACTTC	CASSLATRRYEQYF
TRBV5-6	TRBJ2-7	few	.	TGTGCCAGCAGCTTAGGCTCTAGCCACGAGCAGTACTTC	CASSLGSSHEQYF
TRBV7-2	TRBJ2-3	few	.	TGTGCCAGCAGCTTAGACGACCCGAATACGCAGTATTTT	CASSLDDPNTQYF